This T cell receptor (beta chain) was observed in a study of T cell repertoires in cytomegalovirus infection (dated by TCRdb to about 2019). Turning to the overall study: The HLA type of each donor mattered for the analysis, because public TCR beta signatures pointed to carriage of CMV infection along with the matching HLA type.

This clonotype came up a few times. What this receptor recognizes is not known. No much larger clonotype is one base removed from it; base qualities were not supplied. Instrument on record: Illumina HiSeq 1500. TCRdb handled the public reads itself, with Q25 trimming in fastp and clone calling in MiXCR, and kept productive beta chains. Each entry is one CDR3 protein sequence, shown with its most common DNA and genes. Across this sample there are more than 150,000 distinct CDR3 sequences, with around 20% seen only once. The top ten hold 2.9% of the sample. Points the paper makes about the study in general: In both this cohort and an independent roughly 350-donor cohort, the cumulative frequency of public TCR beta family members distinguished carriers of CMV infection plus the relevant HLA type. The ex vivo response was dominated by HLA-C-restricted CMV-specific TCR beta clonotypes, which also provided the single most frequent clonotype in two of eight donors.

This sequence was found in a human donor in good health (CMV status not recorded). Some clones in this sample may be carry-over from other donors' samples. The sample taken for sequencing was PBMCs.

The nucleotide sequence reads TGTGCCAGCAGTTACGCCCAAGGGGCCGAAAAACTGTTTTTT. Translated, this is CASSYAQGAEKLFF. Here the chain combines TRBV6-5 and TRBJ1-4; TRBD1 might be the D gene, on 5 matching bases. Per the germline V gene, MNHEY is the CDR1 and SVGAGI is the CDR2. V drops 2 bases and J drops 8 bases, leaving 12 bases in between. The CDR3 runs 14 amino acids, cysteine and phenylalanine included. Only the CDR3 portion is preserved as DNA: 42 bases, with reading frame beginning at the first base.